The clone carrying this T cell receptor beta chain was seen many times. Its antigen is as yet unknown. The sample is drawn from a study of T cells after yellow fever vaccination. Overall study results and limits: In post-booster samples, most primary-vaccination clones reappeared (just under 98% CD4, approximately 91% CD8). Shared CD4/CD8 clonotypes were a small share, likely from convergent recombination.

Template switching with 5'RACE generated the TCR cDNA and added a universal primer site and UMIs. TCRdb called the 5' RACE reads again in MiXCR, with one record for every CDR3 protein. The sample gives around 400,000 distinct CDR3 sequences, approximately 10% of which show up once; around 18% is in the top ten. The V and J ends lost 5 bases and 2 bases respectively, with 10 bases between them. The CDR3 covers 14 residues. Here the sequenced sample was PBMCs, taken on the day of the first yellow fever vaccination. This sequence was found in a man aged 18 to 29 who received the YFV17D yellow fever vaccine. The chain couples TRBV12-3 or TRBV12-4 to TRBJ1-5; possibly TRBD1 for D (6 bases). As DNA, the CDR3 is TGTGCCAGCAGTCAACAGGGAGGCAATCAGCCCCAGCATTTT. Protein product: CASSQQGGNQPQHF.